This TCR beta chain is drawn from a study of neurological immune-mediated disorders. The study's findings and limits: Expanded clones shared no identical CDR3 amino acid sequences across subjects, which suggested private TCR-beta repertoires in all groups.

V dropped 3 bases and J dropped 1; count of bases not matched to a gene: 7. The CDR3 is 16 amino acids. Germline CDR1 MDHEN, CDR2 SYDVKM. With respect to this clonotype: No antigen is known for it.

TCRdb re-called the 5' RACE reads through MiXCR, storing one row per CDR3 protein. Of 15,000 to 20,000 distinct CDR3 sequences listed, 27% are singletons. The receptor comes from a man between 45 and 60 years old with HTLV-1-associated myelopathy (HAM/TSP). V is TRBV28 and J is TRBJ2-3; 7 nucleotides match TRBD1. Input material: PBMCs. The CDR3 nucleotides read TGTGCCAGCAGTTTTTTAGGGGGCGACCGCACAGATACGCAGTATTTT. It translates to CASSFLGGDRTDTQYF. Looking up the rest from reference TRBV28 and TRBJ2-3 gives the full variable domain: DVKVTQSSRYLVKRTGEKVFLECVQDMDHENMFWYRQDPGLGLRLIYFSYDVKMKEKGDIPEGYSVSREKKERFSLILESASTNQTSMYLCASSFLGGDRTDTQYFGPGTRLTVL.